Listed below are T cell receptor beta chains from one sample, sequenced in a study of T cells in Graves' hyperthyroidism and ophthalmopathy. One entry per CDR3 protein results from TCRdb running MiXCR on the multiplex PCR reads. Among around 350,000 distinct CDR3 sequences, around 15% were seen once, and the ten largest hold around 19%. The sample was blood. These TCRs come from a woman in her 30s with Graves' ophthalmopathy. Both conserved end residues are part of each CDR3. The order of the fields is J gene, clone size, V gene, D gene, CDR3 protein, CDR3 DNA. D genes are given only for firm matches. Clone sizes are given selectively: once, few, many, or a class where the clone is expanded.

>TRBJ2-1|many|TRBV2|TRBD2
CASSKLAGGLNEQFF
TGTGCCAGCAGTAAACTAGCGGGGGGGCTCAATGAGCAGTTCTTC
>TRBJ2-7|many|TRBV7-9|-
CATRPPGLSYEQYF
TGTGCCACCAGGCCCCCAGGGCTCTCCTACGAGCAGTACTTC
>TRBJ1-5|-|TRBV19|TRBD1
CASMTGRQPQHF
TGTGCCAGTATGACAGGGAGACAGCCCCAGCATTTT
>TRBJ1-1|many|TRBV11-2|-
CASSLVGNTEAFF
TGTGCCAGCAGCTTAGTAGGGAACACTGAAGCTTTCTTT
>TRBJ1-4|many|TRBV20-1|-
CSAPGESGEKLFF
TGCAGTGCTCCAGGGGAGAGCGGGGAAAAACTGTTTTTT
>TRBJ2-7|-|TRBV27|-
CASSLGPPSEQYF
TGTGCCAGCAGTTTAGGACCTCCGTCCGAGCAGTACTTC
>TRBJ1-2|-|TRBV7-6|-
CASSLVTGGDYGYTF
TGTGCCAGCAGCTTAGTGACAGGCGGGGACTATGGCTACACCTTC
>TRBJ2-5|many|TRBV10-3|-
CAIAASAETQYF
TGTGCCATCGCTGCTAGCGCCGAGACCCAGTACTTC
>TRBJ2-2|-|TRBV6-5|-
CASSYWGQNTGELFF
TGTGCCAGCAGTTACTGGGGACAGAACACCGGGGAGCTGTTTTTT
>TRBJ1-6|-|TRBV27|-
CASSWARGLSSYNSPLHF
TGTGCCAGCAGTTGGGCCAGGGGCCTCAGCTCCTATAATTCACCCCTCCACTTT
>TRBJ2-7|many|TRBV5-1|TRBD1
CASSSAGTGNEQYF
TGCGCCAGCAGTTCGGCCGGGACAGGGAACGAGCAGTACTTC
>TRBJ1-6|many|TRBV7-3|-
CASSTTGNSPLHF
TGTGCCAGCAGCACCACAGGGAATTCACCCCTCCACTTT
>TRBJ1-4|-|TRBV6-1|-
CASRRSAPENEKLFF
TGTGCCAGCAGACGCAGCGCACCTGAGAATGAAAAACTGTTTTTT
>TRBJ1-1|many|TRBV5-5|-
CASSSTVLNTEAFF
TGTGCCAGCAGCTCGACGGTATTGAACACTGAAGCTTTCTTT
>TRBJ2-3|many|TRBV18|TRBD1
CASSLRTGTDTQYF
TGTGCCAGCTCACTGCGGACAGGGACAGATACGCAGTATTTT
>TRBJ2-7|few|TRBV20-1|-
CSAPVGGGPDEQYF
TGCAGTGCTCCTGTGGGGGGGGGGCCTGACGAGCAGTACTTC
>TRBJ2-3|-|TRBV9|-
CASSTGTGTEKIRTDTQYF
TGTGCCAGCAGCACCGGTACCGGGACTGAAAAAATTCGCACAGATACGCAGTATTTT
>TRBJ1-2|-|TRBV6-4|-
CASSEPGGGYTF
TGTGCCAGCAGTGAGCCGGGCGGTGGCTACACCTTC
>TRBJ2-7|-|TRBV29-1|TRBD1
CSRIGQGIWGLYEQYF
TGCAGCCGTATCGGACAGGGTATTTGGGGCTTGTACGAGCAGTACTTC
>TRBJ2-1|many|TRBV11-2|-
CASSLDAPPYNEQFF
TGTGCCAGCAGCTTAGATGCTCCCCCCTACAATGAGCAGTTCTTC
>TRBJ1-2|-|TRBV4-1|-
CASSRGESGNYGYTF
TGCGCCAGCAGCCGCGGGGAGTCAGGAAACTATGGCTACACCTTC
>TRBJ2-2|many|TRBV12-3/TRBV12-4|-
CASSRTRMADTGELFF
TGTGCCAGCAGTCGCACGAGGATGGCCGATACCGGGGAGCTGTTTTTT
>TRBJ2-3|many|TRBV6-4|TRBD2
CASSEFGGSTDTQYF
TGTGCCAGCAGTGAGTTCGGGGGGAGCACAGATACGCAGTATTTT
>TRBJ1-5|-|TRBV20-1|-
CSATRYAGNNQPQHF
TGCAGTGCTACCCGGTACGCCGGGAACAATCAGCCCCAGCATTTT
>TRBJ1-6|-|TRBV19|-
CASMLRGANSPLHF
TGTGCCAGTATGTTAAGGGGGGCGAATTCACCCCTCCACTTT
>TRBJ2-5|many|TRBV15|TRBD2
CATSRDLRGGLSETQYF
TGTGCCACCAGCAGAGATCTTCGGGGGGGCCTATCAGAGACCCAGTACTTC
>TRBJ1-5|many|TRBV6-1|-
CASSAGESNQPQHF
TGTGCCAGCAGTGCGGGAGAAAGCAATCAGCCCCAGCATTTT
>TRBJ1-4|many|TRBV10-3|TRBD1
CAISDQGAVGEKLFF
TGTGCCATCAGTGACCAGGGGGCCGTGGGTGAAAAACTGTTTTTT
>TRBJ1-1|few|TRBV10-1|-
CASSVGGATEAFF
TGCGCCAGCAGTGTGGGGGGGGCCACTGAAGCTTTCTTT
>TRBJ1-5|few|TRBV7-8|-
CASSLVSWTTNQPQHF
TGTGCCAGCAGCTTAGTGAGTTGGACTACCAATCAGCCCCAGCATTTT
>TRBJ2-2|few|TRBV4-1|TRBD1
CASSQAYGQANTGELFF
TGCGCCAGCAGCCAGGCATATGGACAGGCGAACACCGGGGAGCTGTTTTTT
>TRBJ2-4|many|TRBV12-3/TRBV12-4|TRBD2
CASTLRLIAGGRQNIQYF
TGTGCCAGCACCCTTAGGTTGATAGCGGGGGGGCGCCAAAACATTCAGTACTTC
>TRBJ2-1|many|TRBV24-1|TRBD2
CATSDTGLAGGVNEQFF
TGTGCCACCAGTGACACAGGACTAGCGGGGGGCGTCAATGAGCAGTTCTTC
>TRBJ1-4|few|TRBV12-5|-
CASGLPWTPREKLFF
TGTGCTAGTGGTTTGCCATGGACCCCTAGAGAAAAACTGTTTTTT
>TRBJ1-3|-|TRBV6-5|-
CASSYFPGKRAGNTIYF
TGTGCCAGCAGTTACTTCCCCGGGAAGAGGGCCGGAAACACCATATATTTT
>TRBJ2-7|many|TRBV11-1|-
CASSLDGHSYEQYF
TGTGCCAGCAGCTTAGACGGTCACTCCTACGAGCAGTACTTC
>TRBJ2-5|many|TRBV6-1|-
CASTAGLETQYF
TGTGCCAGCACGGCAGGGCTCGAGACCCAATACTTC
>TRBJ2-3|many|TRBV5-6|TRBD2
CASSTGTTRLTDTQYF
TGTGCCAGCAGCACCGGGACTACCAGACTCACAGATACGCAGTATTTT
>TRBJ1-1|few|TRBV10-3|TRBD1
CAIRALGQPLTNTEAFF
TGTGCCATCAGGGCGCTGGGACAGCCTCTAACGAACACTGAAGCTTTCTTT
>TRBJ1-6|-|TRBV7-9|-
CASSLFREARSPFHF
TGTGCCAGCAGCTTATTTCGGGAAGCGCGTTCACCCTTCCACTTT
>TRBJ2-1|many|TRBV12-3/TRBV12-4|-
CASGWTNEQFF
TGTGCCAGCGGTTGGACCAATGAGCAGTTCTTC
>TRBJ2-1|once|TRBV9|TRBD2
CASSLREGEQFF
TGTGCCAGCAGCCTAAGGGAGGGTGAGCAGTTCTTC
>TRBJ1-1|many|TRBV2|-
CASSEYKNTEAFF
TGTGCCAGCAGTGAATATAAGAACACTGAAGCTTTCTTT
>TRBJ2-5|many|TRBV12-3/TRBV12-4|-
CASSLGLGFQETQYF
TGTGCCAGCAGTTTAGGTTTAGGGTTCCAAGAGACCCAGTACTTC
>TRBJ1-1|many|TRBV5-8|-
CASRSVTEAFF
TGTGCCAGCAGGTCGGTGACTGAAGCTTTCTTT
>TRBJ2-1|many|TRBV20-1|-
CSATRGVTGYNEQFF
TGCAGTGCTACAAGAGGGGTAACGGGCTACAATGAGCAGTTCTTC
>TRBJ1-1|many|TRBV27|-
CASVTAGAQSEAFF
TGTGCCAGCGTAACGGCGGGGGCCCAATCAGAAGCTTTCTTT
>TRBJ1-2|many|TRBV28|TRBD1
CASSLQPGQGPRGYTF
TGTGCCAGCAGTTTACAACCGGGACAGGGACCGCGTGGCTACACCTTC
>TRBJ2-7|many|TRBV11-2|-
CASVPRGSLDYEQYF
TGTGCCAGCGTTCCGAGGGGTAGCTTGGACTACGAGCAGTACTTC
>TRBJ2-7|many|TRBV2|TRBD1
CASQYSGTEIYEQYF
TGTGCCAGCCAGTATTCCGGGACAGAAATTTACGAGCAGTACTTC
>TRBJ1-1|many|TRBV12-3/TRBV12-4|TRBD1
CASSFSPGQGGTEAFF
TGTGCCAGCAGTTTCTCTCCCGGACAGGGCGGAACTGAAGCTTTCTTT
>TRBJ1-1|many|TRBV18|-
CASSPKAANTEAFF
TGTGCCAGCTCACCCAAAGCGGCGAACACTGAAGCTTTCTTT
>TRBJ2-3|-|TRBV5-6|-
CASSLANSHAQYF
TGTGCCAGCAGCTTGGCCAATTCACACGCGCAGTATTTT
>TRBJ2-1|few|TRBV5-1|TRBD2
CASRRFGTSGGNEQFF
TGCGCCAGCAGGAGATTCGGGACTAGCGGGGGGAATGAGCAGTTCTTC
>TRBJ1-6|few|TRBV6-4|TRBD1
CASRHTGEGNSPLHF
TGTGCCAGCAGGCACACAGGGGAGGGGAATTCACCCCTCCACTTT
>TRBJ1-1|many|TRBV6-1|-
CASSKRQTNTEAFF
TGTGCCAGCAGTAAAAGACAGACGAACACTGAAGCTTTCTTT
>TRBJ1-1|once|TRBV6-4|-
CASSYSTANTEAFF
TGTGCCAGCAGTTACTCTACAGCTAACACTGAAGCTTTCTTT
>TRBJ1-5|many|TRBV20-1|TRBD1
CSARVPQGENQPQHF
TGCAGTGCTAGAGTGCCGCAGGGGGAAAATCAGCCCCAGCATTTT
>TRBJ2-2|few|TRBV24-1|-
CATRSNTGELFF
TGTGCCACCAGATCGAACACCGGGGAGCTGTTTTTT